The clone carrying this TCR beta chain was seen only a few times. Its target is unknown. The entry originates in a study of human T cells and chemical hapten exposure. Study summary: Patients additionally received therapeutic doses of diphenylcyclopropenone on the scalp once a week, and this continued throughout the roughly 26-week study. Study-wide findings and caveats: Expanded TCR counts at PT1 were positively correlated with the patch test score. The study found that DPC sensitization did not change TCRs above 1 in 1000 frequency.

Time point denoted: pre-sensitization, week 0. Treatment: therapeutic diphenylcyclopropenone sensitization with weekly scalp DPC. V was pared by 5 bases and J by 5 bases, with 17 bases between. Germline CDR1 and CDR2: DFQATT and SNEGSKA (reference sequence). There are 14 residues in the CDR3. TCRdb re-called the RACE reads with MiXCR, one entry per CDR3 protein. The sample consists of more than 70,000 distinct CDR3 sequences, 8.5% of them appearing once. The material sequenced was whole blood, taken in connection with sensitization to the hapten diphenylcyclopropenone (DPC). This chain joins TRBV20-1 and TRBJ2-3; D is unresolved. The origin of this receptor is a man in his forties or fifties with alopecia areata. Some clones in this sample may be carry-over from other donors' samples. The CDR3 DNA reads as TGCAGTGCTTCATCAGTTAGGACCGGAGATACGCAGTATTTT. Its protein is CSASSVRTGDTQYF.